This T cell receptor beta chain was profiled in a study of cytomegalovirus exposure and HLA in healthy donors. Study-wide background: Researchers previously reported finding fewer than 140 million unique TCR beta sequences from 170 million or so T cells.

In the PCR, 60 Vbeta and 13 Jbeta primers were used. The assay was immunoSEQ multiplex PCR, and TCRdb's table has in-frame clones only and misses some. The sample contains a few hundred thousand clones, over 75% of which appear only once. Note on this clone: The antigen is not known.

Germline V gene data show CDR1 as MNHEY and CDR2 as SVGAGI. The CDR3 has 16 residues. V lost 3 bases to trimming and J lost 5 bases; unmatched junction nucleotides: 6. Broader study findings: A missense variant in DCLRE1C was later tied to TCR beta V- and J-gene trimming. Productive status was seen about 90% or about 30% of the time for most TCR beta V segments in an earlier analysis. Prediction of most subjects' HLA-A and HLA-B alleles by TCR beta sequences was reportedly accurate.

Sequenced: PBMCs. V is TRBV6-5 and J is TRBJ2-5; 13 bases align to TRBD2. This sequence was found in a man aged 18 to 29 in good health and CMV-seronegative. CDR3 loop: CASSYFGLAGVETQYF. The CDR3 DNA reads as TGTGCCAGCAGTTATTTCGGACTAGCGGGGGTGGAGACCCAGTACTTC.